This record covers a single TCR beta chain. Losses at the gene ends were 3 bases for V and 1 base for J; bases not matched to a gene: 22. Germline V gives CDR1 SGHVS, CDR2 FQNEAQ. CDR3 length: 22 amino acids. The data were produced by immunoSEQ multiplex PCR, yet TCRdb's version contains in-frame clones alone and is incomplete. The table records 200,000 to 300,000 clones, 70% to 90% of them present only once. The record originates from a study of blood T cell repertoires in COVID-19. The gene calls are TRBV7-8 and TRBJ2-1, with 9 bases aligning to TRBD2. The specimen was peripheral blood. The sequence derives from an older woman with active or convalescent COVID-19. The CDR3 coding sequence is TGTGCCAGCAGCTTTGAGGGGTTACCGGGACTAGCTAGACCGCAATCCTACAATGAGCAGTTCTTC. This gives the protein CASSFEGLPGLARPQSYNEQFF.